This T cell receptor beta chain emerged from a study of T-cell reconstitution after alpha-beta-depleted transplantation in children. Library preparation (for TCRbeta) was performed with unique molecular identifiers. TCRdb recomputed calls from the PCR reads with MiXCR, one row per CDR3 protein. Found here are about 360,000 distinct CDR3 sequences, about 14% of them singletons; the top ten hold around 4%. The germline gives CDR1 LNHDA, CDR2 SQIVND (reference sequence). The trim removed 3 bases at V and 7 bases at J, leaving 8 bases unmatched. The CDR3 is 15 amino acids. Sequenced here: PBMCs, sampled from the stem cell graft. The chain has TRBV19 and TRBJ1-5; the match to TRBD1 covers 8 bases. The clonotype was recovered from a human donor who donated a stem cell graft to a child with Fanconi anemia. The CDR3 is CASSMGRGPGQPQHF. The CDR3 nucleotides are TGTGCCAGTAGTATGGGCAGGGGGCCAGGCCAGCCCCAGCATTTT.